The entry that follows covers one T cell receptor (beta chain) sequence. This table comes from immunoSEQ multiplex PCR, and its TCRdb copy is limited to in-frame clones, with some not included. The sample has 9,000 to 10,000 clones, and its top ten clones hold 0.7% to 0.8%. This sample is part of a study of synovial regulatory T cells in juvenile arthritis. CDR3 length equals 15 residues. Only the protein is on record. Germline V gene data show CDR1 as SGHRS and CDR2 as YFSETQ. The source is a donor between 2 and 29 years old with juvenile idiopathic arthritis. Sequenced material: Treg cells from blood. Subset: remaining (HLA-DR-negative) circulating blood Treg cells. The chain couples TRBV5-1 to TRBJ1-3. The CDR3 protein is CASSADGHSGNTIYF.